This entry lists 3 T cell receptor beta chains sequenced from one sample in a study of shared clonotypes between healthy human individuals. Only in-frame clones appear in the TCRdb table, and some are missing; sequencing was by immunoSEQ multiplex PCR. The repertoire has 2 million to 2.5 million clones, 90% to 97% of them found once; the top ten carry about 0.13%. Sequenced sample: naive CD4+ T cells sorted from blood. As to subset: CD45RA+ positively selected. Source of these receptors: a man between 18 and 35 years old in good health.

V is TRBV6-4 and J is TRBJ2-1; 7 nucleotides agree with TRBD2. The germline CDR1 and CDR2 sequences are MRHNA and SNTAGT. Unmatched junction bases numbered 20, after V lost 0 bases and J lost 6 bases. This CDR3 has 20 amino acids. DNA for the CDR3: TGTGCCAGCAGTGACTCCTCCGGGACCGGGGGGACTAAGCGGGGCAATGAGCAGTTCTTC. This gives the protein CASSDSSGTGGTKRGNEQFF.

This chain uses TRBV12-5 with TRBJ2-5; 7 nucleotides line up with TRBD2. The CDR3 runs to 16 residues. With 5 bases clipped from V and 1 base from J, the junction kept 10 bases outside the gene matches. The germline V gene has CDR1 LGHNT and CDR2 FRNRAP. The CDR3 here is CASGPGVAGTQETQYF. The CDR3 DNA follows: TGTGCTAGTGGTCCCGGGGTAGCGGGTACCCAAGAGACCCAGTACTTC.

The gene calls are TRBV7-9 and TRBJ1-2; 9 bases match TRBD1. The CDR3 has 16 residues. Germline-derived CDR1 and CDR2 are SEHNR and FQNEAQ (reference sequence). The trim removed 5 bases at V and 1 base at J, leaving 8 bases unmatched. CDR3 sequence: CASSLKPGQGNYGYTF. Here the CDR3 DNA reads TGTGCCAGCAGCCTTAAACCGGGACAGGGTAACTATGGCTACACCTTC.